This T cell receptor beta chain is drawn from a study of PD-1 blockade in mismatch repair-deficient tumors. Study-wide points: Rapid post-treatment expansion, then contraction, generally preceding radiologic response, marked tumor-resident clones.

This clone appeared once. What it binds is not known. Every patient had mismatch repair deficiency by PCR or immunohistochemistry. Method: immunoSEQ multiplex PCR; TCRdb's copy keeps in-frame clones and lacks some. The sample carries about 130,000 clones, 88% recorded once. Looked up from germline, CDR1 is LNHDA and CDR2 is SQIVND (reference sequence). The ends lost 6 bases at V and 2 bases at J; junction bases unmatched: 3. CDR3 size: 15 residues. The chain links TRBV19 to TRBJ2-3; 12 bases are shared with TRBD2. The sequence came from an adult with mismatch repair-deficient cancer. Sequences were derived from peripheral blood, sampled roughly 70 weeks after starting pembrolizumab. In nucleotides, the CDR3 is TGTGCCAGTAGCGGGACTAGCGGGCACACAGATACGCAGTATTTT. Encoded protein: CASSGTSGHTDTQYF.